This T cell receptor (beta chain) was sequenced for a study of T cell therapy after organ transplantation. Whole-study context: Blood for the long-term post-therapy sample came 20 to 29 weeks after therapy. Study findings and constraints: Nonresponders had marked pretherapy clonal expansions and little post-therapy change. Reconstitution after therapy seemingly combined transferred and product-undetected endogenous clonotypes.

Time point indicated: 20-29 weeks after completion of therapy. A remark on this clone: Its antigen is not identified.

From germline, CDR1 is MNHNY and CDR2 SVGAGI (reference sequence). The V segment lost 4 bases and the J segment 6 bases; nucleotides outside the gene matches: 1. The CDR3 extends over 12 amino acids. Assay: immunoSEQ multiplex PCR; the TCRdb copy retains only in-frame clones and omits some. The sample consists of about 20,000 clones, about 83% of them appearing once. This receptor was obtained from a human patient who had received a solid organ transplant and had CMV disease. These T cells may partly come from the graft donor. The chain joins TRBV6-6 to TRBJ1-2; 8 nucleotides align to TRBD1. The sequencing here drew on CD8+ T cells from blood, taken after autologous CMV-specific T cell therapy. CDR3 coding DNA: TGTGCCAGCAGTTGGACAGGGAATGGCTACACCTTC. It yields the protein CASSWTGNGYTF.